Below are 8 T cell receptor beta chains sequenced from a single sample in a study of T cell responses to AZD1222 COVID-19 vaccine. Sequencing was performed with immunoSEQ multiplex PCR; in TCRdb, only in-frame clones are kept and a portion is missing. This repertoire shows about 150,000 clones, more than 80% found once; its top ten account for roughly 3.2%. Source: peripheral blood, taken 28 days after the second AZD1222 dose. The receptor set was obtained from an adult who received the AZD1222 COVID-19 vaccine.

The CDR3 spells CASSRNEKLFF. Here the CDR3 DNA reads TGTGCCAGCAGCCGTAATGAAAAACTGTTTTTT. The chain couples TRBV5-6 to TRBJ1-4; D is undetermined. V lost 4 bases, J lost 4 bases, and 2 bases lay in between. There are 11 residues in the CDR3. Germline V CDR1 and CDR2: SGHDT, YYEEEE.

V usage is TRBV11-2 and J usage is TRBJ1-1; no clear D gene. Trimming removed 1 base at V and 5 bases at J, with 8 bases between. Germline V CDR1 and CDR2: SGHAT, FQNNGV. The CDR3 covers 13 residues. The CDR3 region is CASSLAGFTEAFF. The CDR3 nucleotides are TGTGCCAGCAGCTTAGCCGGTTTTACTGAAGCTTTCTTT.

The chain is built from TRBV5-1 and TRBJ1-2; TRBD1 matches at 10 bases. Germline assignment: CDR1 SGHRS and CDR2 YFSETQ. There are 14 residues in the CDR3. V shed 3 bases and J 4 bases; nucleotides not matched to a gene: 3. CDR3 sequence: CASSWRTGGYGYTF. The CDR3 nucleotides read TGCGCCAGCAGCTGGAGGACAGGGGGCTATGGCTACACCTTC.

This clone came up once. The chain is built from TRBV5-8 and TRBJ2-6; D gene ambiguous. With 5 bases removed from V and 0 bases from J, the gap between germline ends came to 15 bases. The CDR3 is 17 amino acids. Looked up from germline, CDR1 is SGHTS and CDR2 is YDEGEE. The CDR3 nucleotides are TGTGCCAGCAGATACTGGGAAGAGAGCTCTGGGGCCAACGTCCTGACTTTC. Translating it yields CASRYWEESSGANVLTF.

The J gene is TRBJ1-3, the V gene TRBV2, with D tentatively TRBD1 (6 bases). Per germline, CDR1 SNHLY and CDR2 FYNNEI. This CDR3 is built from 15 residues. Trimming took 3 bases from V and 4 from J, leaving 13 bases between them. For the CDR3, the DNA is TGTGCCAGCAGTGACGGGATTCAGGGGGGAAACACCATATATTTT. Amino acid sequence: CASSDGIQGGNTIYF.

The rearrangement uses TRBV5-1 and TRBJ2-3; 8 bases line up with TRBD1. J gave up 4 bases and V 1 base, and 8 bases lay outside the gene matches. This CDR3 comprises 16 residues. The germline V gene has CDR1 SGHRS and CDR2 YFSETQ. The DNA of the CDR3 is TGCGCCAGCAGCTTGAGTGACAGGGGTCTCGCAGATACGCAGTATTTT. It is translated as CASSLSDRGLADTQYF.

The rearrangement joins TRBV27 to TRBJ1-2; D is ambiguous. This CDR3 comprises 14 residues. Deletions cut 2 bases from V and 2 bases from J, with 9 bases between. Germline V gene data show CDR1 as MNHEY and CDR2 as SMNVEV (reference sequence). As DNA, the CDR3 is TGTGCCAGCAGTTTAAGCAGGAGCAACTATGGCTACACCTTC. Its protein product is CASSLSRSNYGYTF.

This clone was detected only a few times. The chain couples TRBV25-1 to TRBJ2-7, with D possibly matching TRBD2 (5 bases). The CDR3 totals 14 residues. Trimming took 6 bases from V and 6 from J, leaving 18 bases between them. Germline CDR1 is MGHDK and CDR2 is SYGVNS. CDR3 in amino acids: CASSPNLGVREQYF. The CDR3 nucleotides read TGTGCCAGCAGCCCCAATTTGGGAGTACGCGAGCAGTACTTC.